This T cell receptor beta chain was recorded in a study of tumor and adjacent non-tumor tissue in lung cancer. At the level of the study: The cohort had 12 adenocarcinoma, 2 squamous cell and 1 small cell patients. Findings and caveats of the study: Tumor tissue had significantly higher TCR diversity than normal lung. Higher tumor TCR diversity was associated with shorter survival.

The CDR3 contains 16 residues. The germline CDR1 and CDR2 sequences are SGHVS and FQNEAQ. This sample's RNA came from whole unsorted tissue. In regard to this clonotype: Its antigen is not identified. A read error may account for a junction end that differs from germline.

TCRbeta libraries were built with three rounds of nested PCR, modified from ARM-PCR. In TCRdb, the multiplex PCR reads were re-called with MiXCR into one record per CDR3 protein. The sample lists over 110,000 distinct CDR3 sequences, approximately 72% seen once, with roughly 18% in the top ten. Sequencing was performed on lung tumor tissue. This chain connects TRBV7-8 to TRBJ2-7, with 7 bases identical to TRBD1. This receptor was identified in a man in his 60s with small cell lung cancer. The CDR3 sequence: CTSTSPPGQTFYEQYF. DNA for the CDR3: TGTACCAGCACCTCCCCTCCGGGACAGACATTCTACGAGCAGTACTTC.